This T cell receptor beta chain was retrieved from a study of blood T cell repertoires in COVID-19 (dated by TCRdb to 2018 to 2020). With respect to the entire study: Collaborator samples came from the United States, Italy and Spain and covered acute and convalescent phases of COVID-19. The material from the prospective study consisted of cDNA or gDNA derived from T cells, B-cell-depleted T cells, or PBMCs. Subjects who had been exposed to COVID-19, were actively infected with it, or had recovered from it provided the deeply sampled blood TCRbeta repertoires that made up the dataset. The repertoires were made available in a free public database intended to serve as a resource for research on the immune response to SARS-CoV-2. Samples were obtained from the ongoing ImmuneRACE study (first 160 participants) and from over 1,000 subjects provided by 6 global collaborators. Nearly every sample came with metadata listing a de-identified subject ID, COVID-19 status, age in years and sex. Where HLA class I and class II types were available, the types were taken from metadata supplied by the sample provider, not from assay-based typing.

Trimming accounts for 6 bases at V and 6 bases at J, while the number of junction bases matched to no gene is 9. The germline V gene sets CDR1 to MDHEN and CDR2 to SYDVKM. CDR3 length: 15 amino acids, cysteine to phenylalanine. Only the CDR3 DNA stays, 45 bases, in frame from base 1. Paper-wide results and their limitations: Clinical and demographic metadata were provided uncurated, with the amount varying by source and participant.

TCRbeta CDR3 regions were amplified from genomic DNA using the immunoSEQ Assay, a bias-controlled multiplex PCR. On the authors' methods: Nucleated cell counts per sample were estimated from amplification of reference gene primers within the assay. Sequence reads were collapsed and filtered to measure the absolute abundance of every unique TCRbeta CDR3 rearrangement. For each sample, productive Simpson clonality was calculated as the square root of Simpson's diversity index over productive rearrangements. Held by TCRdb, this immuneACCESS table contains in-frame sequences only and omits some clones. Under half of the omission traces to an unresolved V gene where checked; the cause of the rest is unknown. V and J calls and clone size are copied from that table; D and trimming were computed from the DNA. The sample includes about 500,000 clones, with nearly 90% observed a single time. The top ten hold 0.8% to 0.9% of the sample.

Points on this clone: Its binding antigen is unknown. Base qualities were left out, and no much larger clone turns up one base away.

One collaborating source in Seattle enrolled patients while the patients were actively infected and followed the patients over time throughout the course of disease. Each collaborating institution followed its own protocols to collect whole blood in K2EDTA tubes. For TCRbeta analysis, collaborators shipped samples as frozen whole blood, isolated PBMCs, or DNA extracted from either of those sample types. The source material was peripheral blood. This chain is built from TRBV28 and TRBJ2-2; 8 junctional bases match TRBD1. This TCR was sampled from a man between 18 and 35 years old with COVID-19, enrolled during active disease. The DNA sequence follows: TGTGCCAGCAGCTCACCCGTGACAGGGGCCGGGGAGCTGTTTTTT. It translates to CASSSPVTGAGELFF.